A single sample is the source of the 23 T cell receptor beta chains below, sequenced in a study of siplizumab effects on memory and regulatory T cells. This table comes from immunoSEQ multiplex PCR, and its TCRdb copy is limited to in-frame clones, with some not included. Of about 120,000 clones listed, approximately 94% were seen once; the top ten hold around 1.7%. Material: non-Treg CD4+ T cells sorted from blood. Receptors originate from a human donor in good health.

This chain uses TRBV6-5 with TRBJ2-7, with D uncertain. The germline gives CDR1 MNHEY, CDR2 SVGAGI. CDR3 length: 13 amino acids. Between the trimmed V and J ends, which lost 8 bases and 3 bases, there was a span of 14 bases. The CDR3 sequence is CASARSGYYEQYF. The CDR3 DNA sequence: TGTGCCAGCGCGAGGAGTGGATACTACGAGCAGTACTTC.

The J gene is TRBJ2-1, the V gene TRBV4-1; 11 bases map to TRBD1. V was pared by 2 bases and J by 6 bases, with 6 bases of the junction left unmatched. CDR1 is MGHRA and CDR2 is YSYEKL in the germline V gene. The CDR3 extends over 16 amino acids. This chain's CDR3 is CASSQYTGTGGNEQFF. CDR3 coding DNA: TGCGCCAGCAGCCAATATACCGGGACAGGGGGCAATGAGCAGTTCTTC.

This clone came up a few times. This chain connects TRBV25-1 to TRBJ2-7; D could derive from TRBD1 or TRBD2 (5 bases each). This CDR3 has 15 amino acids. V shed 8 bases and J shed 4 bases, with 21 bases lying between them. Germline V gene sequence: CDR1 MGHDK, CDR2 SYGVNS. The DNA of the CDR3 is TGTGCCAGCGCCCTTGGGACCCTGGGCGGTTACGAGCAGTACTTC. Translation gives CASALGTLGGYEQYF.

The CDR3 sequence: CASSVTGTGTNSPLHF. In nucleotides, the CDR3 is TGTGCCAGTAGTGTCACCGGGACAGGGACTAATTCACCCCTCCACTTT. The gene calls are TRBV19 and TRBJ1-6; 9 bases line up with TRBD1. Trimming removed 5 bases from V and 6 bases from J; junction bases left unmatched: 8. From germline, CDR1 is LNHDA and CDR2 SQIVND (reference sequence). CDR3 size: 16 residues.

The chain employs TRBV30 and TRBJ1-1; perhaps TRBD1 as D (5 bases). Germline values: CDR1 GTSNPN, CDR2 SVGIG (reference sequence). Trimming pared 5 bases from V and 6 bases from J, leaving 10 bases between. This CDR3 spans 11 amino acids. The CDR3 sequence: CAWGKGPEAFF. In DNA, the CDR3 is TGTGCCTGGGGGAAGGGGCCTGAAGCTTTCTTT.

The CDR3 region is CASSYGSNQPQHF. CDR3 nucleotide sequence: TGTGCCAGCAGCTATGGTAGCAATCAGCCCCAGCATTTT. The chain couples TRBV7-9 to TRBJ1-5, with D unresolved. Germline V gene lookup returns CDR1 SEHNR and CDR2 FQNEAQ (reference sequence). This CDR3 is 13 amino acids long. Trimming removed 4 bases from V and 0 bases from J, with 4 bases in between.

The J gene is TRBJ2-5, the V gene TRBV15, with D perhaps matching TRBD2 (6 bases). Germline CDR1 is LNHNV and CDR2 is YYDKDF (reference sequence). This CDR3 is 15 amino acids long. V lost 6 bases, J lost 2 bases, and 16 bases lay in between. CDR3 bases: TGTGCCACCAGTCGAGCGCCTAGCGAGCAAGAGACCCAGTACTTC. This sequence encodes CATSRAPSEQETQYF.

V is TRBV29-1 and J is TRBJ2-3; D remains unclear. Germline values: CDR1 SQVTM, CDR2 ANQGSEA. The CDR3 runs 13 residues. V was trimmed by 7 bases and J by 2 bases, leaving 13 bases between them. The CDR3 DNA is TGCAGCGCTGGGGAAGGGATCACAGATACGCAGTATTTT. Translation gives CSAGEGITDTQYF.

The rearrangement links TRBV4-1 to TRBJ2-3; the match to TRBD2 covers 15 bases. Trimming cost V 2 bases and J 6 bases; bases outside gene matches: 6. This CDR3 comprises 17 residues. Germline-derived CDR1 and CDR2 are MGHRA and YSYEKL. For the CDR3, the DNA is TGCGCCAGCAGCCAACTGGGACTAGCGGGAGGCCCCGATACGCAGTATTTT. It specifies CASSQLGLAGGPDTQYF.

This chain joins TRBV5-4 and TRBJ2-1, with D tentatively TRBD1 (5 bases). The CDR3 is 12 residues long. Germline assignment: CDR1 SGHNT and CDR2 YYREEE (reference sequence). V was trimmed by 1 base and J by 9 bases, leaving 8 bases between them. CDR3 residues: CASSLIGAEQFF. The CDR3 DNA reads as TGTGCCAGCAGCTTGATTGGGGCTGAGCAGTTCTTC.

V and J are TRBV19 and TRBJ2-7; 15 bases fit TRBD2. This CDR3 contains 15 residues. Per the germline V gene, CDR1 is LNHDA and CDR2 is SQIVND (reference sequence). The V gene end was trimmed by 5 bases and the J gene end by 4 bases; junction bases not matched to a gene: 3. CDR3: CASSRGTSGRYEQYF. The CDR3 region has the DNA TGTGCCAGTAGTCGGGGGACTAGCGGGAGGTACGAGCAGTACTTC.

This clone was observed a single time. The chain carries TRBV18 and TRBJ1-1; unclear D gene. Per the germline V gene, CDR1 is KGHSH and CDR2 is LQKENI. Trimming stripped 3 bases from V and 5 bases from J, with 13 bases between. This CDR3 has 14 amino acids. Here the CDR3 reads CASSPLRGETEAFF. In nucleotides, the CDR3 is TGTGCCAGCTCACCGCTTCGAGGCGAGACTGAAGCTTTCTTT.

V gene TRBV23-1 combines with J gene TRBJ1-5; D possibly corresponds to TRBD1 (5 bases). TRBV23-1 belongs to the ORF category, with a function that is uncertain. This CDR3 region has 16 residues. Trimming left V 0 bases short and J 3 bases short, with 12 bases between. For the CDR3, the DNA is TGCGCCAGCAGTCAATCAAGGCGGGGCGCCAATCAGCCCCAGCATTTT. Translation: CASSQSRRGANQPQHF.

This rearrangement joins TRBV18 to TRBJ1-1; D unclear. The CDR3 spans 13 residues. The ends were cut back, 3 bases at V and 3 bases at J, with 8 bases in the middle. The germline gives CDR1 KGHSH, CDR2 LQKENI. CDR3 in amino acids: CASSPSSDTEAFF. The CDR3 DNA reads as TGTGCCAGCTCACCCAGTTCAGACACTGAAGCTTTCTTT.

The J gene is TRBJ1-1, the V gene TRBV4-1; 9 bases line up with TRBD1. Germline V gene lookup returns CDR1 MGHRA and CDR2 YSYEKL. The CDR3 sequence is 17 residues long. V lost 0 bases to trimming and J lost 1 base; unmatched junction nucleotides: 6. CDR3 DNA: TGCGCCAGCAGCCAAGATGTGGACAGGGGACGGAACACTGAAGCTTTCTTT. Its translation: CASSQDVDRGRNTEAFF.

This rearrangement joins TRBV6-6 to TRBJ2-7; D uncertain. Trimming stripped 7 bases from V and 5 bases from J, with 15 bases between. Germline V gene data show CDR1 as MNHNY and CDR2 as SVGAGI (reference sequence). This CDR3 is 13 amino acids long. The CDR3 sequence: CASTRTAPDEQYF. The CDR3 region has the DNA TGTGCCAGCACTCGGACCGCCCCCGACGAGCAGTACTTC.

The chain has TRBV2 and TRBJ1-2, with D perhaps matching TRBD1 (6 bases). V was cut by 4 bases and J by 3 bases, with 15 bases left in between. The CDR3 loop spans 15 amino acids. Germline assignment: CDR1 SNHLY and CDR2 FYNNEI. Here the CDR3 reads CASSAQGLVDYGYTF. Here the CDR3 DNA reads TGTGCCAGCAGTGCACAGGGTTTAGTGGACTATGGCTACACCTTC. Full variable domain (remainder filled in from reference TRBV2 and TRBJ1-2): EPEVTQTPSHQVTQMGQEVILRCVPISNHLYFYWYRQILGQKVEFLVSFYNNEISEKSEIFDDQFSVERPDGSNFTLKIRSTKLEDSAMYFCASSAQGLVDYGYTFGSGTRLTVV.

The V call is TRBV18, the J call TRBJ2-1; weak D call: TRBD2 (5 bases). With 3 bases removed from V and 8 bases from J, the gap between germline ends came to 14 bases. CDR1 and CDR2 from the germline V gene are KGHSH and LQKENI. The CDR3 is made up of 14 amino acids. CDR3: CASSPSLHGDEQFF. As DNA, the CDR3 is TGTGCCAGCTCACCTTCACTCCACGGGGATGAGCAGTTCTTC.

V gene TRBV28 combines with J gene TRBJ2-7; 8 bases match TRBD2. Losses at the gene ends were 4 bases for V and 0 bases for J; bases not matched to a gene: 11. The CDR3 is made up of 17 amino acids. CDR1 is MDHEN, CDR2 SYDVKM, per germline. CDR3: CASSSTKAGVTSYEQYF. CDR3 DNA: TGTGCCAGCAGTTCTACTAAAGCGGGAGTCACCTCCTACGAGCAGTACTTC.

The genes are TRBV2 and TRBJ1-5; perhaps TRBD1 as D (6 bases). V was trimmed by 3 bases and J by 5 bases, leaving 11 bases between them. Germline values: CDR1 SNHLY, CDR2 FYNNEI. The length of the CDR3 is 14 residues. The CDR3 here is CASSDGRGDQPQHF. The CDR3 DNA follows: TGTGCCAGCAGTGACGGCAGGGGAGATCAGCCCCAGCATTTT.

The chain couples TRBV18 to TRBJ2-2; D uncertain. The germline V gene encodes CDR1 KGHSH and CDR2 LQKENI. The CDR3 totals 12 residues. The V end was cut by 3 bases, the J end by 1 base, with 0 bases between. The CDR3 bases are TGTGCCAGCTCACCGAACACCGGGGAGCTGTTTTTT. It is translated as CASSPNTGELFF.

This chain connects TRBV10-3 to TRBJ1-2; D not resolved. V was clipped by 0 bases and J by 5 bases, with 7 bases between them. Germline loops: CDR1 ENHRY, CDR2 SYGVKD. The CDR3 runs 13 residues. CDR3 amino acids: CAISESTQYGYTF. In DNA, the CDR3 is TGTGCCATCAGTGAGTCTACTCAATATGGCTACACCTTC.

This clone was detected only once. The chain links TRBV9 to TRBJ2-7, with D perhaps assigned TRBD1 or TRBD2 (5 bases each). CDR1 and CDR2 (germline): SGDLS, YYNGEE. The V gene lost 4 bases and the J gene lost 6 bases, with 11 bases spanning the gap. The CDR3 extends over 12 amino acids. This chain's CDR3 is CASSPTGTEQYF. CDR3 nucleotides: TGTGCCAGCAGCCCAACGGGGACCGAGCAGTACTTC.